The source of this T cell receptor beta chain is a study of shared clonotypes between healthy human individuals. Whole-study results and caveats: Donors were few, which limited the genetic and exposure-history diversity represented.

The germline gives CDR1 ENHRY, CDR2 SYGVKD. The CDR3 covers 18 residues. Trimming took 1 base from V and 2 from J; bases not matched to a gene: 9. Profiled with immunoSEQ multiplex PCR; TCRdb holds only in-frame clones, not every one. The data hold hundreds of thousands of clones, with about two thirds observed a single time. Study donors comprised healthy, HIV-negative adults devoid of recent acute infection or vaccination. Each donor was a Caucasian adult residing in Nashville, Tennessee. Memory CD4+ cells were the fraction left after CD45RA+ naive selection. Details on this clone: Its target is not known.

This receptor was identified in a woman under 40 in good health. Sequencing was performed on memory CD4+ T cells sorted from blood. The sample's subset: CD45RA-negative fraction. J is TRBJ2-1 and V is TRBV10-3, with TRBD2 identical over 9 bases. Written as DNA, the CDR3 is TGTGCCATCAGTGAGTGGATAGCGGGAGTTGACACCTACAATGAGCAGTTCTTC. Residues: CAISEWIAGVDTYNEQFF.